One sample yielded the 4 T cell receptor beta chains listed below, sequenced in a study of blood T cells in healthy people across ages. Using a J-beta primer mix together with a sample-barcoded 5' primer, a second PCR was run for roughly 6 to 12 cycles. One entry per CDR3 protein results from TCRdb running MiXCR on the 5' RACE reads. In the table there are some 1,500,000 distinct CDR3 sequences, 40% to 45% of which are singletons. Sequenced material: blood. Receptor source: a woman under 30 in good health.

The chain combines TRBV15 with TRBJ2-7; D is perhaps TRBD1 (6 bases). CDR1 LNHNV and CDR2 YYDKDF come from the germline V gene (reference sequence). The CDR3 is 15 residues long. V lost 6 bases, J lost 5 bases, and 20 bases lay in between. The chain's CDR3 is CATSSTQEQGHEQYF. The CDR3, as DNA: TGTGCCACCAGTTCCACTCAGGAACAGGGCCACGAGCAGTACTTC.

A few counts support this clonotype. The rearrangement joins TRBV12-3 or TRBV12-4 to TRBJ1-1, with unresolved D. V shed 1 base and J shed 0 bases, with 6 bases lying between them. CDR3 length: 14 amino acids. The CDR3 sequence: CASSLEQLNTEAFF. The CDR3 DNA reads TGTGCCAGCAGTTTAGAACAGTTGAACACTGAAGCTTTCTTT.

This clonotype came up a few times. The genes are TRBV6-2 or TRBV6-3 and TRBJ2-5; D is ambiguous. V lost 0 bases and J lost 11, with 13 bases in between. CDR1 is MNHEY, CDR2 SVGEGT, per germline. CDR3 length: 13 residues. DNA of the CDR3: TGTGCCAGCAGTTACTCAACACGGCAGGAGCAGTACTTC. Protein product: CASSYSTRQEQYF.

The chain carries TRBV2 and TRBJ2-7; possibly TRBD2 for D (7 bases). Trimming stripped 2 bases from V and 2 bases from J, with 10 bases between. The CDR3 has 14 amino acids. Germline V gene lookup returns CDR1 SNHLY and CDR2 FYNNEI. CDR3 bases: TGTGCCAGCAGTGAACAGGGGACTACCTACGAGCAGTACTTC. This codes for CASSEQGTTYEQYF.